This T cell receptor (beta chain) was sequenced during a study of response to subunit inactivated influenza vaccine. General study points: The authors proposed limited new T cell recruitment per seasonal influenza vaccination.

TCRdb used MiXCR to reprocess the RT-PCR reads, holding one entry per CDR3 protein. Here the sample spans a few hundred thousand distinct CDR3 sequences, 20% to 25% being singletons. As concerns this clonotype: Its antigen is still unknown.

The starting material was PBMCs from blood, obtained approximately 22 months after vaccination. This clonotype was obtained from a man between 50 and 75 years old who received an inactivated influenza vaccine.

CDR3: CATSLSGAEQFF. The CDR3 bases are TGTGCCACCAGCCTCAGCGGGGCTGAGCAGTTCTTC. The chain links TRBV15 to TRBJ2-1, with TRBD2 matching 7 bases. CDR3 length: 12 amino acids. The V segment lost 5 bases and the J segment 9 bases; nucleotides outside the gene matches: 4. Per the germline V gene, CDR1 is LNHNV and CDR2 is YYDKDF (reference sequence). Combining the CDR3 with reference TRBV15 and TRBJ2-1 gives the whole variable domain DAMVIQNPRYQVTQFGKPVTLSCSQTLNHNVMYWYQQKSSQAPKLLFHYYDKDFNNEADTPDNFQSRRPNTSFCFLDIRSPGLGDTAMYLCATSLSGAEQFFGPGTRLTVL.